This TCR beta chain was documented in a study of shared clonotypes between healthy human individuals. Sequenced by immunoSEQ multiplex PCR; TCRdb stores in-frame clones only, minus some. The sample consists of hundreds of thousands of clones, roughly four fifths of them appearing once. This CDR3 spans 13 amino acids. Germline CDR1 is LNHDA and CDR2 is SQIVND (reference sequence). The V and J ends lost 6 bases and 0 bases respectively, with 8 bases between them. The V gene is TRBV19, the J gene TRBJ2-5; tentative D call: TRBD2 (6 bases). The TCR was taken from a middle-aged woman in good health. Some clones in this sample may be carry-over from other donors' samples. Sequenced input: PBMCs. The CDR3 DNA reads TGTGCCAGTAGCCGGGACTACCAAGAGACCCAGTACTTC. Residues: CASSRDYQETQYF.